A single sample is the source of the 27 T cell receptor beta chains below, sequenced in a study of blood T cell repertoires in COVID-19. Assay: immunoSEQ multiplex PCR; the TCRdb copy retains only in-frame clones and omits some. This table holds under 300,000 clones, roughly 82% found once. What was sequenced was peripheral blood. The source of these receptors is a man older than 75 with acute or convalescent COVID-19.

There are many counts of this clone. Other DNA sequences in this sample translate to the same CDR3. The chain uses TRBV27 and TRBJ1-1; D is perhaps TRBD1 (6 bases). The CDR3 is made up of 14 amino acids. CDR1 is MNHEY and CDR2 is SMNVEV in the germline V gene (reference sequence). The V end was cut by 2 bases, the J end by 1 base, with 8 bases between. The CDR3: CASSLTGTNTEAFF. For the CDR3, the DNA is TGTGCCAGCAGTTTAACAGGGACGAACACTGAAGCTTTCTTT.

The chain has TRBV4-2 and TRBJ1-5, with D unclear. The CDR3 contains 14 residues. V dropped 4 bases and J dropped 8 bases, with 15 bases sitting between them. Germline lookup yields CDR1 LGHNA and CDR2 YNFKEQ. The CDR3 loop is CASSPPAGGEPQHF. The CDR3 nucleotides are TGTGCCAGCAGCCCCCCGGCAGGCGGGGAGCCCCAGCATTTT.

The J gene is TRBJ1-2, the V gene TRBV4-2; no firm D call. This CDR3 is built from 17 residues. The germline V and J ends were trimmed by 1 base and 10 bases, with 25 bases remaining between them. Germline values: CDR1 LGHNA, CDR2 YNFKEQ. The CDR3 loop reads CASSQAEVGGPQGDYTF. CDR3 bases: TGTGCCAGCAGCCAAGCGGAGGTCGGAGGTCCACAAGGTGACTACACCTTC.

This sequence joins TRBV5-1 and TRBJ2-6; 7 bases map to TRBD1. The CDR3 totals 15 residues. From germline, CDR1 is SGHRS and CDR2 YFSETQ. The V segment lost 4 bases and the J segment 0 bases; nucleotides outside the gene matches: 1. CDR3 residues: CASSGQDSGANVLTF. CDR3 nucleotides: TGCGCCAGCAGCGGACAGGACTCTGGGGCCAACGTCCTGACTTTC.

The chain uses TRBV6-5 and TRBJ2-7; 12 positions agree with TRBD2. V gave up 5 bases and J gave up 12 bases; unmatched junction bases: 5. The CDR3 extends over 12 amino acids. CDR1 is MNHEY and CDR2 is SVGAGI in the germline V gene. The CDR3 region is CASSTGTSGSYF. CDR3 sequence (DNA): TGTGCCAGCAGTACCGGGACTAGCGGGTCGTACTTC.

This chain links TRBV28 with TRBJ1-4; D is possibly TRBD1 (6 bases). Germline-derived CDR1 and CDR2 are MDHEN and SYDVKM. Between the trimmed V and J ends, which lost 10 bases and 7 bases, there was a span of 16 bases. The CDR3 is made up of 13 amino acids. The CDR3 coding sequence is TGTGCCACGATACAGGGAAAAGGTGAAAAACTGTTTTTT. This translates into CATIQGKGEKLFF.

CDR3 DNA: TGTGCCAGCAGTTACAAACGGGACAGGCGCACAGATACGCAGTATTTT. This encodes CASSYKRDRRTDTQYF. This chain joins TRBV6-2 or TRBV6-3 and TRBJ2-3, with 8 bases fitting TRBD1. This CDR3 contains 16 residues. J gave up 1 base and V 2 bases, and 5 bases lay outside the gene matches. Germline V gives CDR1 MNHEY, CDR2 SVGEGT.

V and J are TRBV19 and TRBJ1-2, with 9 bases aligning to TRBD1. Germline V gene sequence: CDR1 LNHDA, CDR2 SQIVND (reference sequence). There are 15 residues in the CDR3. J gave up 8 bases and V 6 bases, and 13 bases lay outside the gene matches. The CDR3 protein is CASSMFTGGAGGYTF. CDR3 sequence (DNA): TGTGCCAGTAGCATGTTCACAGGGGGCGCAGGGGGCTACACCTTC.

The CDR3 loop reads CASSARDRGWGNQPQHF. Written as DNA, the CDR3 is TGTGCCAGCAGTGCGCGGGACAGGGGATGGGGCAATCAGCCCCAGCATTTT. The rearrangement joins TRBV6-2 or TRBV6-3 to TRBJ1-5; TRBD1 matches at 10 bases. CDR1 is MNHEY and CDR2 is SVGEGT in the germline V gene. This CDR3 contains 17 residues. J was trimmed by 2 bases and V by 5 bases; bases with no gene match: 9.

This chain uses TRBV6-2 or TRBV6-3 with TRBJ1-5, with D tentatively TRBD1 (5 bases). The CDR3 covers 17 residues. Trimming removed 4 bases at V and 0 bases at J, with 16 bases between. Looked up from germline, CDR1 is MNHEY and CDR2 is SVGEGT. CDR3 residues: CASSSPQTEYSNQPQHF. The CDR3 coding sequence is TGTGCCAGCAGTTCCCCCCAGACAGAATATAGCAATCAGCCCCAGCATTTT.

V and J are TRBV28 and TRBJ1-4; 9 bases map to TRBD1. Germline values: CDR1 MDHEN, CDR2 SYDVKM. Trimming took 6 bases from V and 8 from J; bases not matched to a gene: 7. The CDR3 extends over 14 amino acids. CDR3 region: CASRYGQGTEKLFF. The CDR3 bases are TGTGCCAGCAGATACGGACAGGGGACCGAAAAACTGTTTTTT.

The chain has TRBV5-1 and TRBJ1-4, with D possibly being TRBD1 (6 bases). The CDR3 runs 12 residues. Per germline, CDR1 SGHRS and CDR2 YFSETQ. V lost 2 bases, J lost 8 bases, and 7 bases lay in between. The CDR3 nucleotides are TGCGCCAGCAGCTTAGGACAGGAAAAACTGTTTTTT. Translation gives CASSLGQEKLFF.

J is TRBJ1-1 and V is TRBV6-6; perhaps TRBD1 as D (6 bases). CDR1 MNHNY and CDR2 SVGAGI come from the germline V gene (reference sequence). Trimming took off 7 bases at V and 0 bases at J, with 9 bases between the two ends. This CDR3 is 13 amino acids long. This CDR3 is CASKDSMNTEAFF. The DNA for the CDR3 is TGTGCCAGCAAGGACAGCATGAACACTGAAGCTTTCTTT.

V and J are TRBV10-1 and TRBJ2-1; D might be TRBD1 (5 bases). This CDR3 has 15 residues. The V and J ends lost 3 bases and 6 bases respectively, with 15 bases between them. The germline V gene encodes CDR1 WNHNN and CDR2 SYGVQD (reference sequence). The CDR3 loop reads CASSDSQGPINEQFF. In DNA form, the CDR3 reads TGCGCCAGCAGTGATAGTCAGGGTCCTATCAATGAGCAGTTCTTC.

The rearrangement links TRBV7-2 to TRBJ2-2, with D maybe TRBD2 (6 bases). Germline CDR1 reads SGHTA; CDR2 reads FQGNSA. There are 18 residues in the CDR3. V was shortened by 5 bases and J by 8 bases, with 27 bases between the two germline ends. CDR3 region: CASSTAATRGWRRGELFF. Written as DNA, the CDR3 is TGTGCCAGCAGCACCGCAGCCACCCGGGGGTGGCGACGGGGGGAGCTGTTTTTT.

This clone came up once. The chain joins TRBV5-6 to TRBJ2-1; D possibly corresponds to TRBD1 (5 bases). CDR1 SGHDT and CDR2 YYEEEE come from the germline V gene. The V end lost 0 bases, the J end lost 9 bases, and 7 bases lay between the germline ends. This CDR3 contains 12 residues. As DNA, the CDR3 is TGTGCCAGCAGCTTGGCCACAGGTGAGCAGTTCTTC. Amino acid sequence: CASSLATGEQFF.

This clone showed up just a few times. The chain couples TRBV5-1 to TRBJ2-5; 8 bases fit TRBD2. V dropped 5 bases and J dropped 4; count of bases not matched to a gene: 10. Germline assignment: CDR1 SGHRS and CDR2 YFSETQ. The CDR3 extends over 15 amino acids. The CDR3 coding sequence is TGCGCCAGCAGTCTTGGCAACCGGGGGGGAGAGACCCAGTACTTC. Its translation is CASSLGNRGGETQYF. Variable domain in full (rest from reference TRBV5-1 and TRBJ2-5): KAGVTQTPRYLIKTRGQQVTLSCSPISGHRSVSWYQQTPGQGLQFLFEYFSETQRNKGNFPGRFSGRQFSNSRSEMNVSTLELGDSALYLCASSLGNRGGETQYFGPGTRLLVL.

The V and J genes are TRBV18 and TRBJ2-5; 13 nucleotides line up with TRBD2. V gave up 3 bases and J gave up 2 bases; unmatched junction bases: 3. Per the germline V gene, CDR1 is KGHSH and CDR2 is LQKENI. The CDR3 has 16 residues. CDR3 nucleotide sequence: TGTGCCAGCTCACCCGGGACTAGCGGGGTTCAAGAGACCCAGTACTTC. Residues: CASSPGTSGVQETQYF. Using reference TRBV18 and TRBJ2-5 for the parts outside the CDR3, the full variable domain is NAGVMQNPRHLVRRRGQEARLRCSPMKGHSHVYWYRQLPEEGLKFMVYLQKENIIDESGMPKERFSAEFPKEGPSILRIQQVVRGDSAAYFCASSPGTSGVQETQYFGPGTRLLVL.

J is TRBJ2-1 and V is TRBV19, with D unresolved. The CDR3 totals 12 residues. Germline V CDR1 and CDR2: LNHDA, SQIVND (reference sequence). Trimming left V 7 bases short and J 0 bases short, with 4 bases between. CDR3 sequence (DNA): TGTGCCAGTATCCGCTCCTACAATGAGCAGTTCTTC. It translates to CASIRSYNEQFF.

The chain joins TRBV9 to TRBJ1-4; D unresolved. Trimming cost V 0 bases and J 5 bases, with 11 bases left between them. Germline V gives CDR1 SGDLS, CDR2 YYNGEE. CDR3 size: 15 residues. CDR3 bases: TGTGCCAGCAGCGTAGGGGCGGGTAAGAATGAAAAACTGTTTTTT. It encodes CASSVGAGKNEKLFF.

CDR3 sequence: CAISESGTSRGKGEQYF. Written as DNA, the CDR3 is TGTGCCATCAGTGAGTCGGGCACATCCAGGGGGAAGGGCGAGCAGTACTTC. This chain connects TRBV10-3 to TRBJ2-7, with 7 bases identical to TRBD1. The CDR3 runs to 17 residues. The J segment lost 6 bases and the V segment lost 0 bases, leaving 14 bases of the junction unmatched. The germline CDR1 and CDR2 sequences are ENHRY and SYGVKD.

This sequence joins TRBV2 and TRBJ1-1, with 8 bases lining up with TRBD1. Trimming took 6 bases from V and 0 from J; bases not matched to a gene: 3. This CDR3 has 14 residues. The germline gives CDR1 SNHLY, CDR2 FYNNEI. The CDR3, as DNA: TGTGCCAGCAGCAACAGGGGGATGAACACTGAAGCTTTCTTT. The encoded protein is CASSNRGMNTEAFF. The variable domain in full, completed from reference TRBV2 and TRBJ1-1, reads EPEVTQTPSHQVTQMGQEVILRCVPISNHLYFYWYRQILGQKVEFLVSFYNNEISEKSEIFDDQFSVERPDGSNFTLKIRSTKLEDSAMYFCASSNRGMNTEAFFGQGTRLTVV.

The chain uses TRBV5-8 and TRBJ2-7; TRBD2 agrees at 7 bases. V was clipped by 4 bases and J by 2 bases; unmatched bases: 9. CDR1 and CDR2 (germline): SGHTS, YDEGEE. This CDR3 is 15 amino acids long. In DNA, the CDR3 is TGTGCCAGCAGCCCCGGGACTACGCTAACCTACGAGCAGTACTTC. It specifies CASSPGTTLTYEQYF.

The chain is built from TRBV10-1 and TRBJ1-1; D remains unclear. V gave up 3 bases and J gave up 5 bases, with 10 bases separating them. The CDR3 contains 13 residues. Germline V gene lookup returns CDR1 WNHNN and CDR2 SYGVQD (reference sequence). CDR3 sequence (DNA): TGCGCCAGCAGTGAAGTAGGAGGGACTGAAGCTTTCTTT. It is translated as CASSEVGGTEAFF.

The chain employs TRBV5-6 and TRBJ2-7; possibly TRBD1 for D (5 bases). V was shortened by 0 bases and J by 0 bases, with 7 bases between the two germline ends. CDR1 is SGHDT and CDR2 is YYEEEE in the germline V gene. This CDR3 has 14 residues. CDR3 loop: CASSLGQSSYEQYF. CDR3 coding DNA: TGTGCCAGCAGCTTGGGACAGTCCTCCTACGAGCAGTACTTC.

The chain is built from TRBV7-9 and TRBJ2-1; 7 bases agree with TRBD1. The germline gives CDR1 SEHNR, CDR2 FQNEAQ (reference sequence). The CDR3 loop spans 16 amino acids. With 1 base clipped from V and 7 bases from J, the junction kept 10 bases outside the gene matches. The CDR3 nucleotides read TGTGCCAGCAGCTTAGTCCCGGGACAGCTTCATAATGAGCAGTTCTTC. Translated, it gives CASSLVPGQLHNEQFF.

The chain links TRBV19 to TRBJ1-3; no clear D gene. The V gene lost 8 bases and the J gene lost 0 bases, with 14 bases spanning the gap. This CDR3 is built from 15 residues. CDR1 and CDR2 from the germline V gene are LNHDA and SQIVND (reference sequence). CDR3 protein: CASGTGLTSGNTIYF. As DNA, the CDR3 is TGTGCCAGTGGAACCGGACTGACCTCTGGAAACACCATATATTTT.